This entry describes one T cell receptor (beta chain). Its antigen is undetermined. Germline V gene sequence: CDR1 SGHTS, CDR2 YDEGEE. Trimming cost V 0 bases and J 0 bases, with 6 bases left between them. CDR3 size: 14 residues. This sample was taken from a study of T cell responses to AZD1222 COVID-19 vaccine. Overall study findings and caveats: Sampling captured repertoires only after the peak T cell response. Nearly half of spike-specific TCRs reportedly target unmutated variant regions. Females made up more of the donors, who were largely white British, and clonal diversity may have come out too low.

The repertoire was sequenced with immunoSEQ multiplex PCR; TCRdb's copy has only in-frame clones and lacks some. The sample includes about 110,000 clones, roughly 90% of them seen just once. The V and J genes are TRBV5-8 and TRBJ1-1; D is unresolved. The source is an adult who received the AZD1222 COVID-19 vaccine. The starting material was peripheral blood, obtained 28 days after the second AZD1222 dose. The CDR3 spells CASSLEWVNTEAFF. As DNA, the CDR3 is TGTGCCAGCAGCTTGGAATGGGTGAACACTGAAGCTTTCTTT.